The 30 T cell receptor beta chains below come from one sample, sequenced in a study of early T cells in non-severe SARS-CoV-2 infection. TCRdb called the 5' RACE reads again in MiXCR, with one record for every CDR3 protein. The top ten clones hold 5% to 8% of a sample with 75,000 or so distinct CDR3 sequences, roughly 10% of them seen once. Input material: whole blood. The receptor source for this set is an adult who was a healthcare worker with PCR-confirmed SARS-CoV-2 infection or an uninfected control (not recorded which).

The rearrangement joins TRBV5-6 to TRBJ1-1, with D perhaps TRBD1 (6 bases). Germline assignment: CDR1 SGHDT and CDR2 YYEEEE. The CDR3 is 14 amino acids. V was cut by 5 bases and J by 1 base, with 12 bases left in between. This CDR3 is CASRKGQKNTEAFF. CDR3 DNA: TGTGCCAGCAGGAAAGGACAGAAGAACACTGAAGCTTTCTTT. Combining the CDR3 with reference TRBV5-6 and TRBJ1-1 gives the whole variable domain DAGVTQSPTHLIKTRGQQVTLRCSPKSGHDTVSWYQQALGQGPQFIFQYYEEEERQRGNFPDRFSGHQFPNYSSELNVNALLLGDSALYLCASRKGQKNTEAFFGQGTRLTVV.

This clonotype counts as medium-sized (0.01 to 0.1%). J is TRBJ1-2 and V is TRBV4-1; the D gene is possibly TRBD1 (5 bases). Trimming pared 1 base from V and 0 bases from J, leaving 6 bases between. The CDR3 totals 14 residues. The V gene's germline CDR1 is MGHRA and CDR2 YSYEKL. Written as DNA, the CDR3 is TGCGCCAGCAGCCAAGGGGGCCCTAACTATGGCTACACCTTC. Translated: CASSQGGPNYGYTF.

In this sample, this clonotype turned up many times. The genes are TRBV5-8 and TRBJ2-1, with 9 bases matching TRBD2. CDR1 and CDR2 (germline): SGHTS, YDEGEE. This CDR3 has 15 residues. Trimming at V came to 4 bases and at J to 6 bases, leaving 8 bases not matched to a gene. The CDR3 DNA is TGTGCCAGCAGCCCTAGCGGGATCCCTTCCAATGAGCAGTTCTTC. This encodes CASSPSGIPSNEQFF.

This clonotype appeared many times. The chain recombines TRBV4-2 with TRBJ2-4; D is unclear. Trimming removed 3 bases from V and 2 bases from J, with 11 bases in between. CDR3 length equals 15 residues. CDR1 is LGHNA, CDR2 YNFKEQ, per germline. CDR3 loop: CASSQGHGPKNIQYF. For the CDR3, the DNA is TGTGCCAGCAGCCAGGGTCACGGACCCAAAAACATTCAGTACTTC.

This clonotype has a handful of counts. The chain has TRBV7-9 and TRBJ1-1, with unresolved D. The CDR3 sequence is 15 residues long. V was clipped by 0 bases and J by 1 base, with 9 bases between them. The germline CDR1 and CDR2 sequences are SEHNR and FQNEAQ (reference sequence). This CDR3 reads CASSLAQPGNTEAFF. CDR3 coding DNA: TGTGCCAGCAGCTTAGCGCAACCCGGGAACACTGAAGCTTTCTTT.

The chain is built from TRBV23-1 and TRBJ2-2; 10 nucleotides match TRBD1. TRBV23-1 is an open reading frame, and its role is uncertain. Germline trimming cut 3 bases from V and 0 bases from J; bases unmatched to any gene: 4. CDR3 length: 17 amino acids. The CDR3 loop is CASSHYGQGANTGELFF. CDR3 bases: TGCGCCAGCAGTCACTATGGACAGGGGGCGAACACCGGGGAGCTGTTTTTT.

The rearrangement uses TRBV10-3 and TRBJ2-7; D is perhaps TRBD1 (6 bases). Germline CDR1 is ENHRY and CDR2 is SYGVKD. V dropped 4 bases and J dropped 1 base, with 20 bases sitting between them. The CDR3 has 17 amino acids. CDR3 sequence: CAISATQTDSASYEQYF. The CDR3 coding sequence is TGTGCCATCAGTGCCACCCAGACGGACAGTGCTTCCTACGAGCAGTACTTC.

This clonotype was picked up many times. The V call is TRBV7-8, the J call TRBJ2-2, with no clear D. The V gene's germline CDR1 is SGHVS and CDR2 FQNEAQ. The CDR3 runs 10 residues. The ends were cut back, 8 bases at V and 6 bases at J, with 4 bases in the middle. CDR3 DNA sequence: TGTGCCAGCGACGCCGGGGAGCTGTTTTTT. This sequence encodes CASDAGELFF.

This clonotype came up a few times. The chain links TRBV4-1 to TRBJ2-7; D remains unclear. This CDR3 contains 13 residues. The V end lost 3 bases, the J end lost 2 bases, and 8 bases lay between the germline ends. Per germline, CDR1 MGHRA and CDR2 YSYEKL. CDR3 loop: CASSQEPPYEQYF. CDR3 DNA: TGCGCCAGCAGCCAGGAACCACCCTACGAGCAGTACTTC.

The chain couples TRBV7-8 to TRBJ1-1, with 7 bases matching TRBD1. V lost 2 bases and J lost 5; bases outside the gene matches: 5. The CDR3 extends over 14 amino acids. The germline V gene encodes CDR1 SGHVS and CDR2 FQNEAQ. CDR3 in amino acids: CASSLRGPETEAFF. For the CDR3, the DNA is TGTGCCAGCAGCTTAAGGGGGCCAGAGACTGAAGCTTTCTTT. Combining the CDR3 with reference TRBV7-8 and TRBJ1-1 gives the whole variable domain GAGVSQSPRYKVAKRGQDVALRCDPISGHVSLFWYQQALGQGPEFLTYFQNEAQLDKSGLPSDRFFAERPEGSVSTLKIQRTQQEDSAVYLCASSLRGPETEAFFGQGTRLTVV.

The chain is built from TRBV9 and TRBJ2-3; no firm D call. Trimming removed 2 bases from V and 0 bases from J, with 13 bases in between. The CDR3 is made up of 16 amino acids. The V gene's germline CDR1 is SGDLS and CDR2 YYNGEE. In DNA, the CDR3 is TGTGCCAGCAGCGTGCTCCAAGGAACTAGCACAGATACGCAGTATTTT. Its protein product is CASSVLQGTSTDTQYF.

The CDR3 DNA reads as TGCAGTGCTACCCCTACCGGGACAATATACAATGAGCAGTTCTTC. Translation: CSATPTGTIYNEQFF. This sequence joins TRBV20-1 and TRBJ2-1; perhaps TRBD1 as D (6 bases). From germline, CDR1 is DFQATT and CDR2 SNEGSKA (reference sequence). The CDR3 contains 15 residues. With 4 bases removed from V and 4 bases from J, the gap between germline ends came to 17 bases.

This clonotype was seen only a few times. This chain uses TRBV6-2 or TRBV6-3 with TRBJ1-1; D gene ambiguous. Trimming cost V 6 bases and J 1 base, with 9 bases left between them. This CDR3 comprises 13 residues. Germline V gene lookup returns CDR1 MNHEY and CDR2 SVGEGT. The CDR3: CASSVRENTEAFF. The CDR3, as DNA: TGTGCCAGCAGCGTAAGAGAGAACACTGAAGCTTTCTTT.

The chain uses TRBV12-3 or TRBV12-4 and TRBJ1-4; possible D gene TRBD1, 5 bases. This CDR3 has 14 amino acids. V was clipped by 5 bases and J by 4 bases, with 11 bases between them. The CDR3 sequence: CASSLKGYNEKLFF. CDR3 sequence (DNA): TGTGCCAGCAGTCTCAAGGGGTATAATGAAAAACTGTTTTTT.

In this sample, this clonotype turned up many times. The chain joins TRBV6-6 to TRBJ1-1, with D perhaps TRBD1 (5 bases). From germline, CDR1 is MNHNY and CDR2 SVGAGI (reference sequence). V lost 5 bases and J 3 bases, leaving 10 bases between the germline ends. CDR3 length equals 13 residues. DNA for the CDR3: TGTGCCAGCAGTGACAGAGGCCACACTGAAGCTTTCTTT. Translated, it gives CASSDRGHTEAFF.

In this sample, this clonotype turned up a few times. V gene TRBV18 combines with J gene TRBJ2-3, with 9 nucleotides matching TRBD2. Losses at the gene ends were 4 bases for V and 0 bases for J; bases not matched to a gene: 8. The germline V gene has CDR1 KGHSH and CDR2 LQKENI. The CDR3 is 17 amino acids. This chain's CDR3 is CASSRRGLAGSTDTQYF. The CDR3 DNA follows: TGTGCCAGCTCACGCCGAGGGCTAGCGGGGAGCACAGATACGCAGTATTTT.

In DNA form, the CDR3 reads TGTGCCAGCAGCTTAGCGATAGGGACCCTTGGTGAGCAGTTCTTC. Amino acids: CASSLAIGTLGEQFF. The chain carries TRBV7-2 and TRBJ2-1; tentatively, D is TRBD1 or TRBD2 (5 bases each). V lost 0 bases, J lost 9 bases, and 15 bases lay in between. Per germline, CDR1 SGHTA and CDR2 FQGNSA. The CDR3 length is 15 residues.

The chain joins TRBV20-1 to TRBJ2-3, with 7 bases identical to TRBD2. J gave up 6 bases and V 1 base, and 7 bases lay outside the gene matches. Germline-derived CDR1 and CDR2 are DFQATT and SNEGSKA (reference sequence). This CDR3 spans 14 amino acids. CDR3: CSARVLDGRDTQYF. The CDR3 nucleotides read TGCAGTGCTAGAGTCCTCGACGGGAGGGATACGCAGTATTTT.

This clonotype was recorded at least ten times. Sequence at one end of the junction differs from germline and may be a read error. This chain uses TRBV20-1 with TRBJ1-2; 10 bases align to TRBD1. There are 16 residues in the CDR3. CDR1 and CDR2 from the germline V gene are DFQATT and SNEGSKA (reference sequence). CDR3 loop: CSARGFGTGDVYGYTF. The CDR3, as DNA: TGCAGTGCGAGAGGGTTCGGGACAGGGGATGTCTATGGCTACACCTTC.

This clonotype was counted at least ten times. The V gene is TRBV2, the J gene TRBJ2-1; D gene unclear. The CDR3 is 14 residues long. The germline gives CDR1 SNHLY, CDR2 FYNNEI. Trimming took off 4 bases at V and 2 bases at J, with 9 bases between the two ends. CDR3 bases: TGTGCCAGCAGTGGGCAGGCGACCTACAATGAGCAGTTCTTC. Its translation: CASSGQATYNEQFF.

V is TRBV7-8 and J is TRBJ1-2; D may be TRBD1 (6 bases). V was pared by 5 bases and J by 0 bases, with 19 bases between. The CDR3 has 17 amino acids. CDR1 is SGHVS, CDR2 FQNEAQ, per germline. The CDR3 nucleotides are TGTGCCAGCAGCCCCCCCGGCAGGGGCCGCACTAACTATGGCTACACCTTC. Amino acids: CASSPPGRGRTNYGYTF. The full variable domain, its missing parts supplied by reference TRBV7-8 and TRBJ1-2, is GAGVSQSPRYKVAKRGQDVALRCDPISGHVSLFWYQQALGQGPEFLTYFQNEAQLDKSGLPSDRFFAERPEGSVSTLKIQRTQQEDSAVYLCASSPPGRGRTNYGYTFGSGTRLTVV.

The chain uses TRBV6-1 and TRBJ1-1, with D perhaps matching TRBD1 (6 bases). Trimming left V 3 bases short and J 8 bases short, with 13 bases between. Germline V CDR1 and CDR2: MNHNS, SASEGT. This CDR3 spans 13 amino acids. The CDR3 protein is CASSERQASEAFF. CDR3 nucleotides: TGTGCCAGCAGTGAGAGACAGGCCAGCGAAGCTTTCTTT.

Note on this clonotype: Possible read error: a much larger clone is one base away. The V gene is TRBV10-3, the J gene TRBJ2-7; 7 positions agree with TRBD2. Germline-derived CDR1 and CDR2 are ENHRY and SYGVKD. V lost 0 bases and J lost 5; bases outside the gene matches: 16. There are 18 residues in the CDR3. CDR3 loop: CAISESKGGYEAQNEQYF. CDR3 sequence (DNA): TGTGCCATCAGTGAGTCTAAGGGAGGGTACGAGGCACAAAACGAGCAGTACTTC.

This clonotype was seen many times. The chain joins TRBV6-1 to TRBJ2-4; TRBD1 is a possible D gene (5 bases). Deletions cut 2 bases from V and 11 bases from J, with 13 bases between. This CDR3 comprises 13 residues. Germline CDR1 MNHNS, CDR2 SASEGT. This chain's CDR3 is CASSEKGESVQYF. CDR3 coding DNA: TGTGCCAGCAGTGAAAAAGGGGAATCGGTTCAGTACTTC.

The chain recombines TRBV6-1 with TRBJ2-1; D is unresolved. Trimming took 5 bases from V and 9 from J, leaving 8 bases between them. Germline loops: CDR1 MNHNS, CDR2 SASEGT. The CDR3 runs to 11 residues. CDR3 DNA sequence: TGTGCCAGCAGTCCCCTGGGTGAGCAGTTCTTC. It encodes CASSPLGEQFF.

The sample holds many counts of this clonotype. CDR3 in DNA: TGTGCCACCAGCAGAGGTGCGAATTCACCCCTCCACTTT. This translates into CATSRGANSPLHF. The chain is built from TRBV15 and TRBJ1-6; no reliable D call. V lost 1 base and J 7 bases, leaving 5 bases between the germline ends. CDR3 length equals 13 residues. Germline CDR1 LNHNV, CDR2 YYDKDF (reference sequence).

This clonotype was seen more than once but under ten times. The genes are TRBV6-2 or TRBV6-3 and TRBJ2-7; D unresolved. The CDR3 has 14 residues. Looked up from germline, CDR1 is MNHEY and CDR2 is SVGEGT. The V and J ends lost 2 bases and 2 bases respectively, with 10 bases between them. CDR3 sequence: CASSYRGATYEQYF. The CDR3 DNA follows: TGTGCCAGCAGTTACCGCGGAGCGACCTACGAGCAGTACTTC.

This clonotype was observed a handful of times. The rearrangement uses TRBV24-1 and TRBJ2-1, with D perhaps given as TRBD1 or TRBD2 (7 bases each). Trimming shortened V by 0 bases and J by 8 bases, and 16 bases separated the two germline ends. This CDR3 is built from 16 residues. Germline V gene lookup returns CDR1 KGHDR and CDR2 SFDVKD. The CDR3, as DNA: TGTGCCACCAGTGATTTGCGGCAGGGGGGGATGCATGAGCAGTTCTTC. Encoded protein: CATSDLRQGGMHEQFF.

This clonotype was seen ten or more times. The chain links TRBV6-2 or TRBV6-3 to TRBJ2-6; D perhaps matches TRBD2 (6 bases). This CDR3 comprises 16 residues. CDR1 and CDR2 from the germline V gene are MNHEY and SVGEGT. V shed 0 bases and J shed 1 base, with 7 bases lying between them. The CDR3 DNA reads TGTGCCAGCAGTTACTCGGGGGGATCTGGGGCCAACGTCCTGACTTTC. The encoded protein is CASSYSGGSGANVLTF.

This clonotype was observed many times. A much more abundant neighbour one base away suggests this may be a read error. The genes are TRBV19 and TRBJ1-5; the D is unclear. Germline loops: CDR1 LNHDA, CDR2 SQIVND (reference sequence). Trimming shortened V by 4 bases and J by 0 bases, and 4 bases separated the two germline ends. CDR3 length: 13 residues. The DNA of the CDR3 is TGTGCCAGTAGTACGGATAGCAATCAGCCCCAGCATTTT. Its translation: CASSTDSNQPQHF. Combining the CDR3 with reference TRBV19 and TRBJ1-5 gives the whole variable domain DGGITQSPKYLFRKEGQNVTLSCEQNLNHDAMYWYRQDPGQGLRLIYYSQIVNDFQKGDIAEGYSVSREKKESFPLTVTSAQKNPTAFYLCASSTDSNQPQHFGDGTRLSIL.